This T cell receptor (beta chain) was profiled in a study of blood T cell repertoires in COVID-19. Background on the study: Acute and convalescent COVID-19 samples came from the United States, Italy and Spain.

Sequenced by immunoSEQ multiplex PCR; TCRdb stores in-frame clones only, minus some. The data hold around 73,000 clones, with 77% observed a single time. Between the trimmed V and J ends, which lost 7 bases and 11 bases, there was a span of 17 bases. This CDR3 spans 12 amino acids. Germline loops: CDR1 SNHLY, CDR2 FYNNEI. Seattle researchers signed up patients amid active infection and tracked them longitudinally. This chain uses TRBV2 with TRBJ1-1; D unclear. This receptor was obtained from a man between 65 and 79 years old with COVID-19, enrolled during active disease. The sample consisted of peripheral blood. The chain's CDR3 is CASTGLSFEAFF. The CDR3 region has the DNA TGTGCCAGCACCGGACTGTCCTTTGAGGCTTTCTTT.